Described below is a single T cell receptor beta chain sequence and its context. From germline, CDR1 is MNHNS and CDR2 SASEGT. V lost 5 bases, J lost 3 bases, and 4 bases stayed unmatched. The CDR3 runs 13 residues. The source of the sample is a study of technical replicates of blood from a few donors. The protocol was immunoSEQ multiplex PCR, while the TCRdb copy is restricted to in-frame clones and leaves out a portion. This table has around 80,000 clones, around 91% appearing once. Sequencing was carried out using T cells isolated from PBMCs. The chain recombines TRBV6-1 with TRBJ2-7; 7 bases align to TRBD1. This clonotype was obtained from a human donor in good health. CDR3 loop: CASSNTGVYEQYF. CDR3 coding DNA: TGTGCCAGCAGTAATACAGGGGTCTACGAGCAGTACTTC.